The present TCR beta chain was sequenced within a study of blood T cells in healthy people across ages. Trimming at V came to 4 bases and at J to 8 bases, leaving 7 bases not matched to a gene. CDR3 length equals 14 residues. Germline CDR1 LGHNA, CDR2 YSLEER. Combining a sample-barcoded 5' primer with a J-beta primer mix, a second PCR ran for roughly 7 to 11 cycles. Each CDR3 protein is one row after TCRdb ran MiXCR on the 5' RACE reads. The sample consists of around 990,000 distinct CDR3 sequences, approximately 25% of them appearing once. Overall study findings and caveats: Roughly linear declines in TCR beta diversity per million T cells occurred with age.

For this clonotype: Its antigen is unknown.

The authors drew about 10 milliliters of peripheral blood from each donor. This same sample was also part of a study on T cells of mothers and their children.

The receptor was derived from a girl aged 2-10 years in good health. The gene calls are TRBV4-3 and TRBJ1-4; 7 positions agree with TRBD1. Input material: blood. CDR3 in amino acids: CASSLRTGGEKLFF. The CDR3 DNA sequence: TGCGCCAGCAGCCTGAGGACAGGAGGGGAAAAACTGTTTTTT.